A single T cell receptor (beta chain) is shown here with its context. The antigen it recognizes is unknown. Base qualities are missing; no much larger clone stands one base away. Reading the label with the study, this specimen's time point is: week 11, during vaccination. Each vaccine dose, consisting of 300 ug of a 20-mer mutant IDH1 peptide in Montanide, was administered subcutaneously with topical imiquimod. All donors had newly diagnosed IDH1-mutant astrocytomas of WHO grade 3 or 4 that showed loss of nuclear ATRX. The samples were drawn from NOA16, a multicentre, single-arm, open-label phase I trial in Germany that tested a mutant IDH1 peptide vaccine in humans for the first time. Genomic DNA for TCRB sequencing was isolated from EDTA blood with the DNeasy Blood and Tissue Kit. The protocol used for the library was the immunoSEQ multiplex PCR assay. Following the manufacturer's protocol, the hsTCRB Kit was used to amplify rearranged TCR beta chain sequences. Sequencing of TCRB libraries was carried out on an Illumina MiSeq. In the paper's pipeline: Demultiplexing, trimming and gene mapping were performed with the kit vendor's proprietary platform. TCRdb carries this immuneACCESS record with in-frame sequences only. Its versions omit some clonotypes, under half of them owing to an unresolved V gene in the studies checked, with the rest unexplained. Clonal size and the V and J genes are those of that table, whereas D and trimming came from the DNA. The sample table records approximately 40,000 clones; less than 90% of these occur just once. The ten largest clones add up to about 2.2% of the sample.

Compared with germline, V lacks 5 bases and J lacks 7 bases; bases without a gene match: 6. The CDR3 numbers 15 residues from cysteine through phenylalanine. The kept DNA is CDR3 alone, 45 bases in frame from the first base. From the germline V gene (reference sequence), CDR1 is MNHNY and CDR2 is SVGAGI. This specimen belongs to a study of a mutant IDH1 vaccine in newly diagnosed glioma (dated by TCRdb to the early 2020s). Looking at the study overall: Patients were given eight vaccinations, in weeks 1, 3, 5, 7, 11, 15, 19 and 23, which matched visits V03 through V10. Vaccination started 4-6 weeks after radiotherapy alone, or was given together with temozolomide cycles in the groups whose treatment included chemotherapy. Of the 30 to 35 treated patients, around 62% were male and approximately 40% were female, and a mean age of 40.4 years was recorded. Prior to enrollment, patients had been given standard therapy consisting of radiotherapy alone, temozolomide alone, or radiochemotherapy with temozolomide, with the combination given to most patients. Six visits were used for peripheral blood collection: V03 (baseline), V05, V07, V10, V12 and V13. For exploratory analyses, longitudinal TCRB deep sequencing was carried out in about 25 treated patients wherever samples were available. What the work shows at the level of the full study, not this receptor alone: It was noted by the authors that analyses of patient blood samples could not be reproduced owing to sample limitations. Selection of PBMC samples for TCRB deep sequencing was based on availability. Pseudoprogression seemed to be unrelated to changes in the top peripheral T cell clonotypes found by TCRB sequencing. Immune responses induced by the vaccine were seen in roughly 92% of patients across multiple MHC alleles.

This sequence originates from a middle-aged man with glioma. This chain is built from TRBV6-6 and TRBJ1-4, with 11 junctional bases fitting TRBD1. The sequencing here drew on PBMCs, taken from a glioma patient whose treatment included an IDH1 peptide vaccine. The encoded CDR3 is CASSDPGTGGEKLFF. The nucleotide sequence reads TGTGCCAGCAGTGACCCCGGGACAGGGGGTGAAAAACTGTTTTTT.